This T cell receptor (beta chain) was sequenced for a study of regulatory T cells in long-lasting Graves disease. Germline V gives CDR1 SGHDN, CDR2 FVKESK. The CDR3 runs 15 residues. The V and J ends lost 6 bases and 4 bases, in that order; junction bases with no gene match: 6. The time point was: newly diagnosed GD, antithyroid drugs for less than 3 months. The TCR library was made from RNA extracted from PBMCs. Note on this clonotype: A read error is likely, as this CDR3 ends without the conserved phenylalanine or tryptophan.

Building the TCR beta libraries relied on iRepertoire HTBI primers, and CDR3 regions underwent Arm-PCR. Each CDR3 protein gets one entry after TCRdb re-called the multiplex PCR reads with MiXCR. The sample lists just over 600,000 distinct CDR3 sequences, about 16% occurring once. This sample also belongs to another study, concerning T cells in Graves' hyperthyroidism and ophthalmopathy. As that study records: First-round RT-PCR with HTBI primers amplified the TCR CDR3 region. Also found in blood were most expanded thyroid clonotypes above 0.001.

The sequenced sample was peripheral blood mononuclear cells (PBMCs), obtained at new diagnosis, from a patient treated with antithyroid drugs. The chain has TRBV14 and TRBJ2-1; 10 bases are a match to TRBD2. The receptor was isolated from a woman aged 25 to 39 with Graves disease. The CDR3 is CASRRASGSYNEQFL. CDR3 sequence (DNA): TGTGCCAGCAGGAGAGCTAGCGGGAGTTACAATGAGCAGTTCCTC.